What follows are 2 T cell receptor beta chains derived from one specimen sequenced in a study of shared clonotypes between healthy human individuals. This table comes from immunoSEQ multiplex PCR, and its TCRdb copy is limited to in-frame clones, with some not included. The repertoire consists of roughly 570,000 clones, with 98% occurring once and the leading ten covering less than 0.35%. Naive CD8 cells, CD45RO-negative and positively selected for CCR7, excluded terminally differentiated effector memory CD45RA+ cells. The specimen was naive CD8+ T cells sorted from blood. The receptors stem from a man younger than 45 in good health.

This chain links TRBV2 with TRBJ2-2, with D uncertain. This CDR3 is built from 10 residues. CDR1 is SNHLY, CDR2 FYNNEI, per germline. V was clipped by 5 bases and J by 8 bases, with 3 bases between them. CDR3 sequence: CASSTGELFF. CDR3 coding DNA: TGTGCCAGCAGTACAGGGGAGCTGTTTTTT.

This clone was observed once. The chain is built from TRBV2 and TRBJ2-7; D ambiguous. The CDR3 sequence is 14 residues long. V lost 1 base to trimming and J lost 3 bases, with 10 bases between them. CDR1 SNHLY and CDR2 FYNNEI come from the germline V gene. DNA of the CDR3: TGTGCCAGCAGTGAAGTTTTAGTACTCTACGAGCAGTACTTC. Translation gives CASSEVLVLYEQYF. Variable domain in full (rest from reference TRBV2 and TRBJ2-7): EPEVTQTPSHQVTQMGQEVILRCVPISNHLYFYWYRQILGQKVEFLVSFYNNEISEKSEIFDDQFSVERPDGSNFTLKIRSTKLEDSAMYFCASSEVLVLYEQYFGPGTRLTVT.